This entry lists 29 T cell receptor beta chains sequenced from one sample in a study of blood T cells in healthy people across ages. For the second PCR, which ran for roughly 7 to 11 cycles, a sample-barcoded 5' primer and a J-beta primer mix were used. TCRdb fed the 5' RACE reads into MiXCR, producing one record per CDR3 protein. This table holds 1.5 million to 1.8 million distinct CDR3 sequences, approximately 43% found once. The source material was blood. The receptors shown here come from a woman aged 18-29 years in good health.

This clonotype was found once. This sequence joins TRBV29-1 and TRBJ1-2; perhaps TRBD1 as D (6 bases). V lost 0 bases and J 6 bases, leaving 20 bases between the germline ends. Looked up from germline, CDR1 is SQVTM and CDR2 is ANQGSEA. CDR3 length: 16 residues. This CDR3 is CSVEEAGAGRKDGYTF. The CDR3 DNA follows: TGCAGCGTTGAAGAGGCAGGGGCTGGGAGGAAGGATGGCTACACCTTC.

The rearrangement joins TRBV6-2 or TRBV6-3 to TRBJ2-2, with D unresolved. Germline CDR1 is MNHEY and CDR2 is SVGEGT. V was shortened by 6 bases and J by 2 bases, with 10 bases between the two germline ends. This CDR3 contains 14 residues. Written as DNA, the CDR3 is TGTGCCAGCAGGGCGGTCAGAAACACCGGGGAGCTGTTTTTT. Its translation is CASRAVRNTGELFF.

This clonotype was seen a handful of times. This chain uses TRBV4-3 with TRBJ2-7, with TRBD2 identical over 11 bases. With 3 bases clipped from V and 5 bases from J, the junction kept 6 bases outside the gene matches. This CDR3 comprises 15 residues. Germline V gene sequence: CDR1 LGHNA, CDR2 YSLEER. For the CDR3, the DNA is TGCGCCAGCAGCCATTATAGCGGGAGGGTAAACGAGCAGTACTTC. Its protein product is CASSHYSGRVNEQYF.

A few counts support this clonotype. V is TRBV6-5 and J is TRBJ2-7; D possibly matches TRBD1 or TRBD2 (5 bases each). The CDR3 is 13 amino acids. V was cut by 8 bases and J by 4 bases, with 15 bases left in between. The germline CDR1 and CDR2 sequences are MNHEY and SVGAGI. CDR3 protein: CASRMGVLYEQYF. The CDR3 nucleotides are TGTGCCAGCCGAATGGGGGTGCTGTACGAGCAGTACTTC.

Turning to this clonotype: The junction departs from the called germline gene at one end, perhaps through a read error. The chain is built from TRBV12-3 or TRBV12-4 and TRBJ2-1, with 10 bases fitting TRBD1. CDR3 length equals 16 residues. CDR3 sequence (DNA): TGTGTCAGCAGTCGGTCGACAGGGGGCTTCGACAATGAGCAGTTCTTC. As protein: CVSSRSTGGFDNEQFF.

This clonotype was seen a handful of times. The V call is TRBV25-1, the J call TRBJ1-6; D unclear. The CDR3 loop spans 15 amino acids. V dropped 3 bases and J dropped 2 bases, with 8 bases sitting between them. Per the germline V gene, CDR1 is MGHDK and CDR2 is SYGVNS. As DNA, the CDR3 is TGTGCCAGCAGTGAGGCCACCCCCTATAATTCACCCCTCCACTTT. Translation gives CASSEATPYNSPLHF.

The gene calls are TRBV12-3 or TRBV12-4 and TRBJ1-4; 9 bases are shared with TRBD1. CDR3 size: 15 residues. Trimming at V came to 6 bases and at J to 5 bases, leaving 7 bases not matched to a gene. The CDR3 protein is CASRTTDRGNEKLFF. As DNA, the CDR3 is TGTGCCAGCAGAACTACGGACAGGGGAAATGAAAAACTGTTTTTT.

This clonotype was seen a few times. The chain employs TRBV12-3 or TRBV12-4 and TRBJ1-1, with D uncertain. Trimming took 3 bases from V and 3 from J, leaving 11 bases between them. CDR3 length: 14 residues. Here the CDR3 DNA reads TGTGCCAGCAGTTTTCAGAGCCGGGACACTGAAGCTTTCTTT. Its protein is CASSFQSRDTEAFF.

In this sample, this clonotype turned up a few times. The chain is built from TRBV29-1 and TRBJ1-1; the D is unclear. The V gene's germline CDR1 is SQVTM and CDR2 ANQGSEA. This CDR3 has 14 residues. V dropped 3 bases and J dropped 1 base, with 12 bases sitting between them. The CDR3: CSVEVQVGNTEAFF. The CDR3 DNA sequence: TGCAGCGTTGAGGTCCAGGTTGGGAACACTGAAGCTTTCTTT.

CDR3 DNA sequence: TGTGCCAGCCGGAAAGGACAGGGAACGAACACTGAAGCTTTCTTT. It codes for CASRKGQGTNTEAFF. The rearrangement uses TRBV6-4 and TRBJ1-1; 8 bases fit TRBD1. Looked up from germline, CDR1 is MRHNA and CDR2 is SNTAGT. CDR3 length equals 15 residues. J was trimmed by 1 base and V by 8 bases; bases with no gene match: 9.

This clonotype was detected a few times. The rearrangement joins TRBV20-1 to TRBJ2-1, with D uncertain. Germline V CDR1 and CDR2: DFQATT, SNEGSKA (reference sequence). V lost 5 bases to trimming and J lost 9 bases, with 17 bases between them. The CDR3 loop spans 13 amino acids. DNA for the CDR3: TGCAGTGCTGGCCTGGCTATGTTCGGTGAGCAGTTCTTC. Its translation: CSAGLAMFGEQFF.

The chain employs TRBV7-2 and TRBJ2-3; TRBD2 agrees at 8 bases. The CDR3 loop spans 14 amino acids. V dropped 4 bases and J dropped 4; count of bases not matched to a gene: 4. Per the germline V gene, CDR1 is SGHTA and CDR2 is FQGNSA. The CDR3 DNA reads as TGTGCCAGCAGCTCCCCAGCGGGGGCAGATACGCAGTATTTT. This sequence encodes CASSSPAGADTQYF.

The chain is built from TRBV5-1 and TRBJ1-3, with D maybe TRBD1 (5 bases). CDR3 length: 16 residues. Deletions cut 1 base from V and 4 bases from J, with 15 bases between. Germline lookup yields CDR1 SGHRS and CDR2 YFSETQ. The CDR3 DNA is TGCGCCAGCAGCTTGTACTCGTCAGGGTCCGGAAACACCATATATTTT. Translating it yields CASSLYSSGSGNTIYF.

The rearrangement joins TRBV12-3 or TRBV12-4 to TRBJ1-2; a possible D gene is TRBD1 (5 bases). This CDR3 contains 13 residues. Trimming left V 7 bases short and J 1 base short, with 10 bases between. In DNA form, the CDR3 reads TGTGCCAGCAAACCGGGACTTAACTATGGCTACACCTTC. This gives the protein CASKPGLNYGYTF.

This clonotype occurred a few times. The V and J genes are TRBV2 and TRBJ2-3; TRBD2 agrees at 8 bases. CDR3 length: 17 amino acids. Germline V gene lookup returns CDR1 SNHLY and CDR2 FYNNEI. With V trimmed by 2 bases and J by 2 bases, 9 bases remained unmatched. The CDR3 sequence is CASSELPRGGLTDTQYF. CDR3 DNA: TGTGCCAGCAGTGAACTGCCCCGGGGGGGCCTCACAGATACGCAGTATTTT.

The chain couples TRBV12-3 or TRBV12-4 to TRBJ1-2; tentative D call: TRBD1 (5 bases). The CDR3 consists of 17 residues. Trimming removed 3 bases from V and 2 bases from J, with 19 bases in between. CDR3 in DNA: TGTGCCAGCAGTTTCGCGGCCCCGGGACGGAGGAACTATGGCTACACCTTC. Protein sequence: CASSFAAPGRRNYGYTF.

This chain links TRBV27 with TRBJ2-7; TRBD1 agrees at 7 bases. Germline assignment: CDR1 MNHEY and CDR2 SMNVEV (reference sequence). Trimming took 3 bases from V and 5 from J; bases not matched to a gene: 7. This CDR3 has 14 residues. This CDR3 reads CASSFLGRGNEQYF. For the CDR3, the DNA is TGTGCCAGCAGTTTCTTGGGCAGGGGGAACGAGCAGTACTTC.

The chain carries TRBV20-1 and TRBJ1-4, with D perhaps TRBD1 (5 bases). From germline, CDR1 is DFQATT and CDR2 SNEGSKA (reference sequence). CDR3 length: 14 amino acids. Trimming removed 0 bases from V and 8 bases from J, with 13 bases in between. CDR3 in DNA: TGCAGTGCTAGAGATCACGCAGGGATCGAAAAACTGTTTTTT. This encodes CSARDHAGIEKLFF.

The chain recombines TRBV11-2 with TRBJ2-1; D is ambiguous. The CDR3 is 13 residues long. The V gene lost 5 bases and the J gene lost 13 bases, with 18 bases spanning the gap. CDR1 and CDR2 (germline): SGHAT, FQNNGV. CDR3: CASSLMGLPGQFF. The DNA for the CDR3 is TGTGCCAGCAGCCTTATGGGCCTTCCTGGACAGTTCTTC.

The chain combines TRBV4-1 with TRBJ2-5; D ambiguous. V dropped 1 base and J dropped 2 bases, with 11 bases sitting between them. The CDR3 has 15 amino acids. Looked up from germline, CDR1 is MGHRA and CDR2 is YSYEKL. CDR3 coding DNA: TGCGCCAGCAGCCAAGTCTTTGGGGAACAAGAGACCCAGTACTTC. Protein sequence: CASSQVFGEQETQYF.

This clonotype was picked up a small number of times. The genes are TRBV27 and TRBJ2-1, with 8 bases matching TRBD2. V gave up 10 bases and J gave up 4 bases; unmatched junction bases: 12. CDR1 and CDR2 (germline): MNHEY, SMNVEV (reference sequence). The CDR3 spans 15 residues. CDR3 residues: CAISRSGGRYNEQFF. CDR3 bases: TGTGCCATCTCCAGGAGCGGGGGACGGTACAATGAGCAGTTCTTC.

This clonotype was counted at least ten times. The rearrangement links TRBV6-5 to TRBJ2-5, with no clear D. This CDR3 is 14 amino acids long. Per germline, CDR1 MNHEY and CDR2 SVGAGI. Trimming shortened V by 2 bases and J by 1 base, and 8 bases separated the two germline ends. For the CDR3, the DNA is TGTGCCAGCAGTTACAGTACAGCCCAAGAGACCCAGTACTTC. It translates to CASSYSTAQETQYF.

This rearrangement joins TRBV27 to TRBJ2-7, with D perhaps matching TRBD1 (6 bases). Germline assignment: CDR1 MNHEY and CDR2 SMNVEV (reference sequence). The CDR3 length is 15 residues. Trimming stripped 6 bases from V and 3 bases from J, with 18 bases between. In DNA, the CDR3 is TGTGCCAGCAGCCCAACCCCAGGACAGCTCTACGAGCAGTACTTC. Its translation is CASSPTPGQLYEQYF.

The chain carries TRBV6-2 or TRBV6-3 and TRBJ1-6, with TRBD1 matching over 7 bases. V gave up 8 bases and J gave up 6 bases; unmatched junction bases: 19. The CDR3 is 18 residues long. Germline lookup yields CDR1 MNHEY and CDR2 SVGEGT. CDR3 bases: TGTGCCAGCTCTACCCTTATTCGACGGGACAGAATTAATTCACCCCTCCACTTT. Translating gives CASSTLIRRDRINSPLHF.

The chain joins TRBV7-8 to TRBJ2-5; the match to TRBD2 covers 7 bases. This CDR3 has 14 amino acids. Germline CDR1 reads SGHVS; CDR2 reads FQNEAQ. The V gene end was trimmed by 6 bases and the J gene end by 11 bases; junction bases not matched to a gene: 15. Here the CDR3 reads CASRRLSGGYGQYF. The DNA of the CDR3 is TGTGCCAGCAGGCGATTATCGGGAGGATACGGGCAGTACTTC.

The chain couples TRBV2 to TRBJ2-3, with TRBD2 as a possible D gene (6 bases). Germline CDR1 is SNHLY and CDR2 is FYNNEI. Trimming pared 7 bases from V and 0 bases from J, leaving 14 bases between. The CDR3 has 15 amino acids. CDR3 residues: CASKLRGTSTDTQYF. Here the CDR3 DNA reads TGTGCCAGCAAACTCCGGGGGACGAGCACAGATACGCAGTATTTT.

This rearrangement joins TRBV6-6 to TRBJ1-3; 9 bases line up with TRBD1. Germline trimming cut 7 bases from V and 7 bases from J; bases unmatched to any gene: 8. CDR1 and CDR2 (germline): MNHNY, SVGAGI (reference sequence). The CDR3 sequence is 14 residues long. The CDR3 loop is CASIETGGSNTIYF. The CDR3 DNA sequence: TGTGCCAGCATTGAGACAGGGGGAAGTAACACCATATATTTT.

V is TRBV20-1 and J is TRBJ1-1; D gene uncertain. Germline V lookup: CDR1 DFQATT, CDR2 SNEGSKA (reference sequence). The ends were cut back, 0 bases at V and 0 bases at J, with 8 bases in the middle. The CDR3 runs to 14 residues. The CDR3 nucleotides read TGCAGTGCTAGAGATGGGGTAATGAACACTGAAGCTTTCTTT. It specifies CSARDGVMNTEAFF.

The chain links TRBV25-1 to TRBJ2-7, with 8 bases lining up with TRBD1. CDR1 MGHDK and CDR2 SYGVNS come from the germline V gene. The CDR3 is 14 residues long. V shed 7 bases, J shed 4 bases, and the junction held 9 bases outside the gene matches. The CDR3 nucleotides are TGTGCCAGCACTAAAGGACAGGGACGGTACGAGCAGTACTTC. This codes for CASTKGQGRYEQYF.